Detailed here is one TCR beta chain. The antigen is undetermined. Culture proceeded for nine to ten days, and CD4+ T cells were then isolated. The participants, recipients of two vaccine doses, got either BNT162b2 or mRNA-1273. Looked up from germline, CDR1 is DFQATT and CDR2 is SNEGSKA (reference sequence). The CDR3 extends over 16 amino acids. V was trimmed by 3 bases and J by 2 bases, leaving 17 bases between them. The assay was immunoSEQ multiplex PCR, and TCRdb's table has in-frame clones only and misses some. This sample has around 62,000 clones, with around 74% found just once. These data are taken from a study of vaccination effects on CD4 cells after COVID-19. The wider study: Following the second dose by a median of 72 days, the post-vaccine samples were obtained. Study observations and caveats: Pronounced clonal contraction occurred in clones induced by infection and by vaccine late after vaccination. Convalescent patients were few in the study, and early post-infection timepoints were absent.

Sample: CD4+ T cells from PBMCs cultured without peptide, taken after COVID-19 vaccination. This rearrangement joins TRBV20-1 to TRBJ2-4; D could derive from TRBD1 or TRBD2 (6 bases each). The clonotype was recovered from a human donor who received a COVID-19 vaccine. In DNA, the CDR3 is TGCAGTGCTAGTAACCCTAGGGGGGTCTCCAAAAACATTCAGTACTTC. Translation gives CSASNPRGVSKNIQYF.